This T cell receptor (beta chain) was obtained from a study of CD8 T cells in ankylosing spondylitis. Study-level findings and limits: Matched ankylosing spondylitis synovial fluid reportedly showed significant enrichment of disease-linked clones. Apparently characteristic of ankylosing spondylitis blood was a TCR beta motif (roughly eight highly homologous variants). As for the disease-linked clones, they showed a CD8+ phenotype and occurred at relatively low frequencies in peripheral blood.

A note on this clonotype: Its cognate antigen is unknown.

Making the TCR beta libraries involved quantitative 5'-RACE with molecular barcodes. TCRdb used MiXCR to reprocess the 5' RACE reads, holding one entry per CDR3 protein. Here the sample spans about 440,000 distinct CDR3 sequences, roughly 18% being singletons. Germline loops: CDR1 SGHRS, CDR2 YFSETQ. Deletions cut 0 bases from V and 5 bases from J, with 9 bases between. The CDR3 runs to 14 residues. The chain recombines TRBV5-1 with TRBJ2-1; possibly TRBD1 for D (5 bases). The receptor's source is a male donor with ankylosing spondylitis. The source material was blood, either unsorted or a sorted T cell fraction (not recorded which). The CDR3 DNA sequence: TGCGCCAGCAGCTTGGACAGGACAAACAATGAGCAGTTCTTC. Its translation is CASSLDRTNNEQFF.